This T cell receptor beta chain was identified during a study of response to subunit inactivated influenza vaccine. The CDR3 totals 17 residues. The V end was cut by 8 bases, the J end by 2 bases, with 21 bases between. This clonotype occurred a few times. TCRdb fed the RT-PCR reads into MiXCR, producing one record per CDR3 protein. In the table there are about 520,000 distinct CDR3 sequences, 6.5% to 8% of which are singletons. The chain is built from TRBV12-3 or TRBV12-4 and TRBJ2-2; possibly TRBD1 for D (6 bases). The sample was PBMCs from blood, taken around 2 years after vaccination. This sequence originates from a man aged 45 to 75 who received an inactivated influenza vaccine. For the CDR3, the DNA is TGTGCCAGCCTCCGGGGCCCCAGGGGCGCTAACACCGGGGAGCTGTTTTTT. Its translation is CASLRGPRGANTGELFF.